These 24 T cell receptor beta chains share one sample of origin, sequenced in a study of HIV-infected patients and healthy controls (TCRdb year 2014). Library preparation used 5' RACE. Sequenced on an Illumina MiSeq. Reverse transcription of approximately 530 ng RNA was performed with SuperScript III using primers directed against the alpha and beta constant regions. Separate alpha and beta chain libraries were made by chain-specific third strand synthesis with multiplexing indices. The public reads were reanalyzed by TCRdb: fastp trimming at Q25, MiXCR alignment, in-frame beta chains only. Rows with one shared CDR3 protein collapse into an entry with the most common genes and DNA. For this sample there are around 20,000 distinct CDR3 sequences; 10% to 15% appear just once. Of the sample, around 10% falls within the top ten clones. Since whole blood was used without any cell fractionation, the repertoire reflected all peripheral T cells in unsorted form.

Sequenced sample: blood. The source is an adult in good health.

This clonotype was found many times. The CDR3 DNA reads as TGTGCCAGCAGCTTGGTGCTCGGGGAGCTGTTTTTT. Translating gives CASSLVLGELFF. This chain joins TRBV5-5 and TRBJ2-2; D unresolved. Germline V gene sequence: CDR1 SGHKS, CDR2 YYEKEE (reference sequence). Trimming shortened V by 0 bases and J by 7 bases, and 4 bases separated the two germline ends. The CDR3 is 12 residues long.

In this sample, this clonotype turned up many times. This sequence joins TRBV12-3 or TRBV12-4 and TRBJ2-7; 7 nucleotides align to TRBD1. V lost 6 bases to trimming and J lost 4 bases; unmatched junction nucleotides: 6. The CDR3 runs to 13 residues. This CDR3 reads CASSLRTGYEQYF. As DNA, the CDR3 is TGTGCCAGCAGCCTGAGGACAGGTTACGAGCAGTACTTC.

This clonotype was recorded at least ten times. The genes are TRBV7-9 and TRBJ1-2; D is ambiguous. V dropped 5 bases and J dropped 3 bases, with 13 bases sitting between them. The CDR3 totals 14 residues. The germline V gene has CDR1 SEHNR and CDR2 FQNEAQ (reference sequence). The chain's CDR3 is CASSPIRFDYGYTF. DNA for the CDR3: TGTGCCAGCAGCCCGATCAGGTTTGACTATGGCTACACCTTC.

This clonotype occurred many times. The rearrangement uses TRBV9 and TRBJ2-7; D could derive from TRBD1 or TRBD2 (5 bases each). CDR3 length: 14 amino acids. The V end was cut by 4 bases, the J end by 4 bases, with 15 bases between. Per the germline V gene, CDR1 is SGDLS and CDR2 is YYNGEE. CDR3 DNA sequence: TGTGCCAGCAGCACAAGGACTGACAGATACGAGCAGTACTTC. It translates to CASSTRTDRYEQYF.

This chain joins TRBV6-1 and TRBJ1-2; perhaps TRBD1 as D (5 bases). With 2 bases removed from V and 4 bases from J, the gap between germline ends came to 17 bases. Germline V gene sequence: CDR1 MNHNS, CDR2 SASEGT. The CDR3 extends over 16 amino acids. CDR3 sequence reads: CASSERGPGTPYGYTF. In DNA, the CDR3 is TGTGCCAGCAGTGAAAGAGGGCCAGGGACCCCCTATGGCTACACCTTC.

The gene calls are TRBV27 and TRBJ1-4, with D tentatively TRBD1 (5 bases). V was shortened by 5 bases and J by 8 bases, with 15 bases between the two germline ends. Germline assignment: CDR1 MNHEY and CDR2 SMNVEV (reference sequence). The CDR3 loop spans 14 amino acids. This CDR3 is CASSEQAHFEKLFF. Written as DNA, the CDR3 is TGTGCCAGCAGTGAACAGGCTCATTTCGAAAAACTGTTTTTT.

This clonotype came up a few times. The gene calls are TRBV7-3 and TRBJ2-1; maybe TRBD2 (5 bases). This CDR3 region has 15 residues. V shed 1 base and J shed 0 bases, with 7 bases lying between them. Germline-derived CDR1 and CDR2 are SGHTA and FQGTGA. Here the CDR3 DNA reads TGTGCCAGCAGCTTAAGCCGGGACTCCTACAATGAGCAGTTCTTC. Translated: CASSLSRDSYNEQFF.

This clonotype appeared many times. The V and J genes are TRBV12-3 or TRBV12-4 and TRBJ2-2; 11 bases map to TRBD1. CDR3 length equals 18 residues. V trimming: 7 bases; J trimming: 7 bases; junction bases outside the gene matches: 17. The CDR3 nucleotides are TGTGCCAGCACCCCTGGACAGGGGGCTGTAAAGCGGATCGGGGAGCTGTTTTTT. It yields the protein CASTPGQGAVKRIGELFF.

The chain couples TRBV19 to TRBJ1-4, with D possibly being TRBD1 (6 bases). Germline V gene sequence: CDR1 LNHDA, CDR2 SQIVND (reference sequence). Trimming stripped 9 bases from V and 7 bases from J, with 18 bases between. CDR3 length: 14 amino acids. The CDR3 sequence is CASREQGGREKLFF. The CDR3 DNA follows: TGTGCCAGCCGAGAACAGGGTGGACGTGAAAAACTGTTTTTT.

There are many counts of this clonotype. This chain uses TRBV21-1 with TRBJ2-1; the table's TRBD1 call for D was not verified on the DNA. TRBV21-1 is a known pseudogene. CDR3 length: 13 amino acids. CDR3 coding DNA: TGTGCCAGCAGCTTCGAGGGGGGGTGTGAGCAGTTCTTC. This encodes CASSFEGGCEQFF.

The chain uses TRBV29-1 and TRBJ1-5, with 7 bases that match TRBD1. V was pared by 6 bases and J by 3 bases, with 8 bases of the junction left unmatched. Germline values: CDR1 SQVTM, CDR2 ANQGSEA. The length of the CDR3 is 14 residues. The CDR3 spells CSVAGGGLNQPQHF. The CDR3 DNA reads TGCAGCGTGGCAGGGGGGGGACTCAATCAGCCCCAGCATTTT.

The J gene is TRBJ1-4, the V gene TRBV29-1; perhaps TRBD1 as D (6 bases). This CDR3 is built from 11 residues. Germline V gives CDR1 SQVTM, CDR2 ANQGSEA. Trimming took off 4 bases at V and 7 bases at J, with 7 bases between the two ends. The CDR3 DNA reads TGCAGCGTTGGGGGGCCTGAAAAACTGTTTTTT. Amino acid sequence: CSVGGPEKLFF.

This clonotype is labeled medium-sized. The chain couples TRBV20-1 to TRBJ1-1, with D perhaps TRBD1 (5 bases). The V gene lost 3 bases and the J gene lost 6 bases, with 14 bases spanning the gap. This CDR3 spans 13 amino acids. Looked up from germline, CDR1 is DFQATT and CDR2 is SNEGSKA (reference sequence). The CDR3 sequence is CSARDQGWAEAFF. CDR3 in DNA: TGCAGTGCTAGGGACCAGGGTTGGGCTGAAGCTTTCTTT.

This chain uses TRBV20-1 with TRBJ2-1; the match to TRBD2 covers 9 bases. Germline V gene lookup returns CDR1 DFQATT and CDR2 SNEGSKA (reference sequence). With V trimmed by 0 bases and J by 7 bases, 10 bases remained unmatched. The CDR3 loop spans 16 amino acids. This CDR3 is CSARDFRAGGMNEQFF. The CDR3 DNA reads as TGCAGTGCTAGAGATTTCCGAGCGGGGGGTATGAATGAGCAGTTCTTC.

This clonotype is labeled medium-sized. The chain has TRBV10-3 and TRBJ2-7; D call uncertain. This CDR3 region has 12 residues. V was cut by 6 bases and J by 3 bases, with 9 bases left in between. Germline CDR1 ENHRY, CDR2 SYGVKD. The CDR3 spells CAISQQNYEQYF. The DNA of the CDR3 is TGTGCCATCAGCCAACAAAACTACGAGCAGTACTTC.

In this sample, this clonotype turned up many times. V and J are TRBV7-2 and TRBJ1-2; D may be TRBD1 (6 bases). The CDR3 is made up of 13 amino acids. Trimming pared 3 bases from V and 8 bases from J, leaving 13 bases between. The germline V gene encodes CDR1 SGHTA and CDR2 FQGNSA. CDR3 protein: CASSFTGTSGYTF. The CDR3 bases are TGTGCCAGCAGCTTCACAGGGACGTCAGGCTACACCTTC.

Ten or more counts support this clonotype. This sequence joins TRBV6-2 or TRBV6-3 and TRBJ1-5; 7 nucleotides align to TRBD1. With 8 bases clipped from V and 5 bases from J, the junction kept 9 bases outside the gene matches. CDR1 and CDR2 from the germline V gene are MNHEY and SVGEGT. The CDR3 spans 14 residues. This CDR3 is CASSTGTDYQPQHF. The CDR3, as DNA: TGTGCCAGCTCTACCGGGACAGATTATCAGCCCCAGCATTTT.

In this sample, this clonotype is medium-sized (0.01 to 0.1%). The chain joins TRBV12-3 or TRBV12-4 to TRBJ2-5; D unresolved. The CDR3 extends over 15 amino acids. V was cut by 6 bases and J by 0 bases, with 14 bases left in between. CDR3 sequence reads: CASSNSPLHQETQYF. The DNA for the CDR3 is TGTGCCAGCAGCAACAGCCCGCTACACCAAGAGACCCAGTACTTC.

This clonotype qualifies as medium-sized. V usage is TRBV7-2 and J usage is TRBJ2-4; 8 bases fit TRBD2. After removal of 3 bases from V and 0 bases from J, the junction contained 7 bases not matched to a gene. Germline lookup yields CDR1 SGHTA and CDR2 FQGNSA. The CDR3 is made up of 17 amino acids. The DNA of the CDR3 is TGTGCCAGCAGCTTCGGTCAAGCGGGGGTAGCCAAAAACATTCAGTACTTC. This encodes CASSFGQAGVAKNIQYF.

Ten or more counts support this clonotype. The chain has TRBV5-1 and TRBJ2-5; no clear D gene. Trimming stripped 7 bases from V and 4 bases from J, with 14 bases between. Germline values: CDR1 SGHRS, CDR2 YFSETQ. This CDR3 region has 13 residues. This CDR3 reads CASAMLPGETQYF. In DNA, the CDR3 is TGCGCCAGCGCGATGCTTCCAGGAGAGACCCAGTACTTC.

V gene TRBV6-6 combines with J gene TRBJ1-2; 8 nucleotides line up with TRBD1. With 7 bases clipped from V and 8 bases from J, the junction kept 9 bases outside the gene matches. Germline-derived CDR1 and CDR2 are MNHNY and SVGAGI (reference sequence). The CDR3 covers 13 residues. The CDR3 nucleotides read TGTGCCAGCACCAAGCCCAGGGGGCAAGGCTACACCTTC. It encodes CASTKPRGQGYTF.

The rearrangement uses TRBV5-4 and TRBJ1-1; D not resolved. Trimming took 0 bases from V and 0 from J, leaving 9 bases between them. The CDR3 has 15 amino acids. Germline V CDR1 and CDR2: SGHNT, YYREEE (reference sequence). The CDR3 DNA reads as TGTGCCAGCAGCTTGGATACAGACATGAACACTGAAGCTTTCTTT. Translating gives CASSLDTDMNTEAFF.

The chain has TRBV11-2 and TRBJ2-1, with 8 nucleotides matching TRBD2. Per the germline V gene, CDR1 is SGHAT and CDR2 is FQNNGV. V was pared by 5 bases and J by 10 bases, with 16 bases of the junction left unmatched. CDR3 length: 16 amino acids. This chain's CDR3 is CASSRPGGGVRREQFF. CDR3 in DNA: TGTGCCAGCAGCCGTCCGGGGGGGGGGGTACGCCGGGAGCAGTTCTTC.

The V and J genes are TRBV28 and TRBJ2-7; 8 bases map to TRBD2. The J segment lost 0 bases and the V segment lost 7 bases, leaving 8 bases of the junction unmatched. The germline V gene encodes CDR1 MDHEN and CDR2 SYDVKM. CDR3 size: 15 residues. The CDR3 sequence: CASKSVAGLSYEQYF. The CDR3 coding sequence is TGTGCCAGCAAGTCGGTAGCGGGACTCTCCTACGAGCAGTACTTC. Full variable domain (remainder filled in from reference TRBV28 and TRBJ2-7): DVKVTQSSRYLVKRTGEKVFLECVQDMDHENMFWYRQDPGLGLRLIYFSYDVKMKEKGDIPEGYSVSREKKERFSLILESASTNQTSMYLCASKSVAGLSYEQYFGPGTRLTVT.